The clone carrying this T cell receptor beta chain was counted only a few times. Its antigen remains unknown. The sample is drawn from a study of CD8 T cells in ankylosing spondylitis. The study's findings and limits: Reportedly, disease-linked clones are significantly enriched in ankylosing spondylitis patients' matched synovial fluid. Previous work reported some of these motif variants in the synovial fluid and blood of reactive arthritis. Blood from ankylosing spondylitis patients appeared to carry a characteristic roughly eight-variant TCR beta motif.

Construction of TCR beta libraries was performed using quantitative 5'-RACE with molecular barcodes. TCRdb re-called the 5' RACE reads with MiXCR, one entry per CDR3 protein. The sample lists approximately 150,000 distinct CDR3 sequences; more than 40% were seen once. The material sequenced was synovial fluid, either unsorted or a sorted T cell fraction (not recorded which). The clonotype originates from a male donor with ankylosing spondylitis.

The CDR3 nucleotides read TGTGCCAGCAGTTTAGTGTGGCAGAATGAGCAGTTCTTC. Translated: CASSLVWQNEQFF. This rearrangement joins TRBV27 to TRBJ2-1; D gene unclear. Per the germline V gene, CDR1 is MNHEY and CDR2 is SMNVEV (reference sequence). V lost 2 bases and J 7 bases, leaving 9 bases between the germline ends. The CDR3 is 13 residues long.